Sequencing of this T cell receptor (beta chain) was carried out in a study of blood T cell repertoires in COVID-19. Study background: There were acute and convalescent COVID-19 samples, and they came from the United States, Italy and Spain.

Turning to this clone: The junction departs from germline at one end; a sequencing error may be responsible.

Assay: immunoSEQ multiplex PCR; the TCRdb copy retains only in-frame clones and omits some. The sample contains 270,000 or so clones, about 91% of which appear only once. The sequence came from a woman in her forties with acute COVID-19. Input material: PBMCs or T cells enriched from blood (not recorded which).

CDR3 DNA: TGTGCCAGCTCACCCACGGAGTATCAACCCCAGCATTTT. This encodes CASSPTEYQPQHF. The V call is TRBV18, the J call TRBJ1-5; D remains unclear. Germline assignment: CDR1 KGHSH and CDR2 LQKENI. The CDR3 is made up of 13 amino acids.